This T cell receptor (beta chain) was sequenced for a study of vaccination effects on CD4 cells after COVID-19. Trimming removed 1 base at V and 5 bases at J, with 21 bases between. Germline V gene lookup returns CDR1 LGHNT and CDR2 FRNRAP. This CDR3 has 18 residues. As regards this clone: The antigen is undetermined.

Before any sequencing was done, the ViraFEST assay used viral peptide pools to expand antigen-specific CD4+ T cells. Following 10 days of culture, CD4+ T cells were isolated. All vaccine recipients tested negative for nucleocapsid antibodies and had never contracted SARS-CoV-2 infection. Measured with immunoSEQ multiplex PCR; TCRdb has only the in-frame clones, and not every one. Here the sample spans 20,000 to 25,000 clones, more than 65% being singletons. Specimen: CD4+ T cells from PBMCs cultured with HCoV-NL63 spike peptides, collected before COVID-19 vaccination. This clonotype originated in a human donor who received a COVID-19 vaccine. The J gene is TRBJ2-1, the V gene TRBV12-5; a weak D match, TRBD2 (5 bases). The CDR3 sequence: CASGLGTSWGKEDNEQFF. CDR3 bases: TGTGCTAGTGGTTTGGGGACGTCCTGGGGAAAGGAGGACAATGAGCAGTTCTTC.